One sample yielded the 5 T cell receptor beta chains listed below, sequenced in a study of OX40 agonist ivuxolimab in advanced cancers. Sequencing used immunoSEQ multiplex PCR; TCRdb keeps in-frame clones, though not all of them. The sample holds under 85,000 clones; over 75% are singletons and the top ten take roughly 3.1%. The starting material was CD4+ or CD8+ T cells sorted from blood, obtained in a trial of the OX40 agonist ivuxolimab. These receptors came from an adult with an advanced solid tumor such as melanoma, head and neck, liver or kidney cancer.

This clone was observed a handful of times. The chain is built from TRBV6-6 and TRBJ1-2; no firm D call. Trimming took off 7 bases at V and 3 bases at J, with 9 bases between the two ends. Per the germline V gene, CDR1 is MNHNY and CDR2 is SVGAGI (reference sequence). CDR3 length equals 12 residues. The CDR3 region has the DNA TGTGCCAGCAATGAAAGATACTATGGCTACACCTTC. This sequence encodes CASNERYYGYTF.

The chain uses TRBV5-6 and TRBJ1-5; unclear D gene. The germline CDR1 and CDR2 sequences are SGHDT and YYEEEE. The CDR3 sequence is 15 residues long. Trimming shortened V by 4 bases and J by 1 base, and 12 bases separated the two germline ends. CDR3 sequence: CASSPGSTSNQPQHF. As DNA, the CDR3 is TGTGCCAGCAGCCCTGGATCCACGAGCAATCAGCCCCAGCATTTT.

The chain carries TRBV5-1 and TRBJ1-4, with no clear D. This CDR3 is built from 16 residues. V dropped 4 bases and J dropped 2 bases, with 15 bases sitting between them. CDR1 is SGHRS and CDR2 is YFSETQ in the germline V gene. The CDR3 region has the DNA TGCGCCAGCAGCCTTCCGTCGGGAGGGACTAATGAAAAACTGTTTTTT. As protein: CASSLPSGGTNEKLFF. Looking up the rest from reference TRBV5-1 and TRBJ1-4 gives the full variable domain: KAGVTQTPRYLIKTRGQQVTLSCSPISGHRSVSWYQQTPGQGLQFLFEYFSETQRNKGNFPGRFSGRQFSNSRSEMNVSTLELGDSALYLCASSLPSGGTNEKLFFGSGTQLSVL.

The rearrangement links TRBV19 to TRBJ1-4; 7 nucleotides align to TRBD1. In germline, CDR1 is LNHDA, CDR2 SQIVND (reference sequence). V shed 3 bases, J shed 4 bases, and the junction held 8 bases outside the gene matches. This CDR3 has 16 residues. This chain's CDR3 is CASSIGGTAFNEKLFF. The CDR3 DNA reads as TGTGCCAGTAGTATCGGAGGGACAGCATTTAATGAAAAACTGTTTTTT. Full variable domain (rest looked up from reference TRBV19 and TRBJ1-4): DGGITQSPKYLFRKEGQNVTLSCEQNLNHDAMYWYRQDPGQGLRLIYYSQIVNDFQKGDIAEGYSVSREKKESFPLTVTSAQKNPTAFYLCASSIGGTAFNEKLFFGSGTQLSVL.

This clone has just a few counts. The rearrangement joins TRBV5-6 to TRBJ1-6; 7 bases are a match to TRBD1. Germline loops: CDR1 SGHDT, CDR2 YYEEEE. Losses at the gene ends were 0 bases for V and 8 bases for J; bases not matched to a gene: 11. The CDR3 is made up of 17 amino acids. The CDR3 sequence: CASSLDVTGVTDSPLHF. CDR3 in DNA: TGTGCCAGCAGCTTGGACGTCACAGGGGTTACAGATTCACCCCTCCACTTT.